This T cell receptor beta chain was found in a study of T cell responses to AZD1222 COVID-19 vaccine. Germline V CDR1 and CDR2: MDHEN, SYDVKM. The CDR3 is 14 residues long. Between the trimmed V and J ends, which lost 6 bases and 0 bases, there was a span of 12 bases. Produced via immunoSEQ multiplex PCR; TCRdb's table is partial and in-frame only. Of just over 150,000 clones in the sample, around 86% were seen once. Source: peripheral blood, taken 28 days after the second AZD1222 dose. The TCR was taken from an adult who received the AZD1222 COVID-19 vaccine. The genes are TRBV28 and TRBJ2-7; either TRBD1 or TRBD2 may supply D (5 bases each). CDR3 sequence (DNA): TGTGCCAGCAGCGGGACGCCACTCTCCTACGAGCAGTACTTC. Translating it yields CASSGTPLSYEQYF.